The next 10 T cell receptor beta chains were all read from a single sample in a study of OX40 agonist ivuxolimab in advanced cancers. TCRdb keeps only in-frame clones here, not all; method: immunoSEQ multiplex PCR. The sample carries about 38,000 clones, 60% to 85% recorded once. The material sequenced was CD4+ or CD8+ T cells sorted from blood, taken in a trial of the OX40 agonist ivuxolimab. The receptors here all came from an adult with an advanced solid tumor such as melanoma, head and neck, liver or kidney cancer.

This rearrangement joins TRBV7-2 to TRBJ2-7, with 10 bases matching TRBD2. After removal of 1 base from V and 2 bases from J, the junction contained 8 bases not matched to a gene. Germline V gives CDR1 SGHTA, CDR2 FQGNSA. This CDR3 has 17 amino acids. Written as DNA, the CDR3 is TGTGCCAGCAGCTTAGTGTTGGCTAGCGGGAGACCCTACGAGCAGTACTTC. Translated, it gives CASSLVLASGRPYEQYF. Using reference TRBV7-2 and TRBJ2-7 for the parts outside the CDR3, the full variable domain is GAGVSQSPSNKVTEKGKDVELRCDPISGHTALYWYRQSLGQGLEFLIYFQGNSAPDKSGLPSDRFSAERTGGSVSTLTIQRTQQEDSAVYLCASSLVLASGRPYEQYFGPGTRLTVT.

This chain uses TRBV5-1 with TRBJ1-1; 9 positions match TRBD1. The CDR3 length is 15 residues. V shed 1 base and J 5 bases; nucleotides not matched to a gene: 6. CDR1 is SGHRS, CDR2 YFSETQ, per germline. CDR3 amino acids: CASSLRQGEGTEAFF. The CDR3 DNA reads TGCGCCAGCAGCTTGAGACAGGGGGAAGGAACTGAAGCTTTCTTT.

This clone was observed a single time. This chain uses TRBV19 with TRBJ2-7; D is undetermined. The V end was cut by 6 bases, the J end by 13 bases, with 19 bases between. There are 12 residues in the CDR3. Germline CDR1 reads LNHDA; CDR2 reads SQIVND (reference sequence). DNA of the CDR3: TGTGCCAGTAGCGACGTCGAGGATAAACCATACTTC. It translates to CASSDVEDKPYF.

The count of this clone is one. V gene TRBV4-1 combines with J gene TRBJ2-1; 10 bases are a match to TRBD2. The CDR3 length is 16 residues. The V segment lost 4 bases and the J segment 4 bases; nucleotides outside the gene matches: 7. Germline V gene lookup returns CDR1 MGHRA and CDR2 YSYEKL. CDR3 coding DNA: TGCGCCAGCAGCCCGAGATCTAGCGGGAGTTACAATGAGCAGTTCTTC. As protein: CASSPRSSGSYNEQFF.

In DNA form, the CDR3 reads TGCGCCAGCAGTGCGGACAGTGGAAAACTGTTTTTT. This encodes CASSADSGKLFF. The J gene is TRBJ1-4, the V gene TRBV5-1, with D perhaps matching TRBD1 (6 bases). Germline loops: CDR1 SGHRS, CDR2 YFSETQ. Trimming left V 5 bases short and J 10 bases short, with 12 bases between. The length of the CDR3 is 12 residues.

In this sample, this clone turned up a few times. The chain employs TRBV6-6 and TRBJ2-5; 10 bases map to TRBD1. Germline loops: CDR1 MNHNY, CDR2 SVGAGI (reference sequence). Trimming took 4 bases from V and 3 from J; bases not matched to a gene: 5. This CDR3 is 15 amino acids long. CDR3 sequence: CASSWGQGLEETQYF. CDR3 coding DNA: TGTGCCAGCAGTTGGGGACAGGGGCTGGAAGAGACCCAGTACTTC.

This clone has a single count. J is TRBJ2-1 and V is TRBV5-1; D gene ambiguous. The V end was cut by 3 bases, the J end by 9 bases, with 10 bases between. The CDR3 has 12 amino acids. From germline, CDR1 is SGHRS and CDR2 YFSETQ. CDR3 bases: TGCGCCAGCAGCTCCTGGACGGGTGAGCAGTTCTTC. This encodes CASSSWTGEQFF.

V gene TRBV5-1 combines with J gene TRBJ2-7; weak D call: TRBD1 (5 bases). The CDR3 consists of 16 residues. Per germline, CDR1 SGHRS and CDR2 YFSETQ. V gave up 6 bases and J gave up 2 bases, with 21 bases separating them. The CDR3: CASTLTVEGAPYEQYF. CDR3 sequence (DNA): TGCGCCAGCACCCTGACAGTCGAAGGGGCCCCCTACGAGCAGTACTTC.

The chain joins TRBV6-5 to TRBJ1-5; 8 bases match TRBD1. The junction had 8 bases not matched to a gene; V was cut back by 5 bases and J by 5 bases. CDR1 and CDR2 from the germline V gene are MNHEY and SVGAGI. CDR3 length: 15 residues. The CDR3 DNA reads TGTGCCAGCAGTACTGGACAGGGACTTTATCAGCCCCAGCATTTT. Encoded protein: CASSTGQGLYQPQHF.

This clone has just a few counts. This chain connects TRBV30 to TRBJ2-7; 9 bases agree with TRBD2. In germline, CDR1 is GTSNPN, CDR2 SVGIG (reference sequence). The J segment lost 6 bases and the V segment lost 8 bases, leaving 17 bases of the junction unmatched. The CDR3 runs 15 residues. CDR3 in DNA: TGTGCCGTAGCGGGAGAGGATCTCTCTCTCTCCGAGCAGTACTTC. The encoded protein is CAVAGEDLSLSEQYF.